This is a list of T cell receptor beta chains from one sample in a study of T-cell memory formation after mild COVID-19. A single record per CDR3 protein comes from TCRdb applying MiXCR to the 5' RACE reads. The sample shows over 120,000 distinct CDR3 sequences, 19% of them seen only once. Sequencing used PBMCs or a T cell subset sorted from them (not recorded which). All receptors come from an adult woman who had mild COVID-19 (a few samples of this study predate the infection). Cell type and time point are not known. Both conserved end residues are part of each CDR3. Fields, in order: CDR3 length, J gene, D gene, clone size, V gene, CDR3 DNA, CDR3 protein. D genes are given only for firm matches. A row's size may be missing; if present it is once, few, many or a size class.

len: 13; j_gene: TRBJ2-7; d_gene: TRBD2; abundance: -; v_gene: TRBV29-1; CDR3nt: TGCAGCGGGCGGAGCGGGAGGTTGGGGGAGCAGTACTTC; CDR3aa: CSGRSGRLGEQYF
len: 17; j_gene: TRBJ1-2; d_gene: -; abundance: -; v_gene: TRBV3-1; CDR3nt: TGTGCCAGCAGCCCCTCCCGAATCTATGCGGGCGTCTATGGCTACACCTTC; CDR3aa: CASSPSRIYAGVYGYTF
len: 13; j_gene: TRBJ2-7; d_gene: -; abundance: many; v_gene: TRBV7-6; CDR3nt: TGTGCCAGCAGCTCGATGCCGGACGCCCTCTTGGACTTC; CDR3aa: CASSSMPDALLDF
len: 15; j_gene: TRBJ2-3; d_gene: TRBD1; abundance: few; v_gene: TRBV20-1; CDR3nt: TGCAGGGCCAGATCAGGGGGCGAGGGCACAGATACGCAGTATTTT; CDR3aa: CRARSGGEGTDTQYF
len: 16; j_gene: TRBJ2-1; d_gene: TRBD2; abundance: -; v_gene: TRBV24-1; CDR3nt: TGTGCCACCAGTGATTTGACTAGCGGGAGTAAAGATGAGCAGTTCTTC; CDR3aa: CATSDLTSGSKDEQFF
len: 18; j_gene: TRBJ2-6; d_gene: -; abundance: -; v_gene: TRBV15; CDR3nt: TGTGCCACCAGCAGAGATTCGGGACATCTCTCTGGGGCCAACGTCCTGACTTTC; CDR3aa: CATSRDSGHLSGANVLTF
len: 14; j_gene: TRBJ2-7; d_gene: TRBD1; abundance: -; v_gene: TRBV10-3; CDR3nt: TGTGCCATCAGCCAAAGGGACAGGGTCGACGAGCAGTACTTC; CDR3aa: CAISQRDRVDEQYF
len: 11; j_gene: TRBJ2-7; d_gene: TRBD2; abundance: -; v_gene: TRBV6-1; CDR3nt: TGTGCCAGCAGTGAAAGAGCGGGGTCGTACTTC; CDR3aa: CASSERAGSYF
len: 18; j_gene: TRBJ2-3; d_gene: TRBD2; abundance: -; v_gene: TRBV7-8; CDR3nt: TGTGCCAGCAGCTTAGCGCTCTCGCTAGCGGGGGGGAAAGATACGCAGTATTTT; CDR3aa: CASSLALSLAGGKDTQYF
len: 13; j_gene: TRBJ1-5; d_gene: TRBD1; abundance: many; v_gene: TRBV29-1; CDR3nt: TGCAGCGTCAGACAGGGCCGCAATCAGCCCCAGCATTTT; CDR3aa: CSVRQGRNQPQHF
len: 15; j_gene: TRBJ2-2; d_gene: TRBD1; abundance: few; v_gene: TRBV7-2; CDR3nt: TGTGCCAGCAGCTTGGGACAGGGGAGGACCGGGGAGCTGTTTTTT; CDR3aa: CASSLGQGRTGELFF
len: 16; j_gene: TRBJ1-2; d_gene: TRBD1; abundance: -; v_gene: TRBV6-1; CDR3nt: TGTGCCAGCCGTACCGGGACAGGGAGGTTATTCTATGGCTACACCTTC; CDR3aa: CASRTGTGRLFYGYTF
len: 14; j_gene: TRBJ2-3; d_gene: -; abundance: few; v_gene: TRBV7-8; CDR3nt: TGTGCCAGCAGCTTAGGGCCCCCGGGTGATACGCAGTATTTT; CDR3aa: CASSLGPPGDTQYF
len: 15; j_gene: TRBJ2-5; d_gene: TRBD1; abundance: few; v_gene: TRBV5-1; CDR3nt: TGCGCCAGCAGCTTGGGGACAGGGCGAGAAGAGACCCAGTACTTC; CDR3aa: CASSLGTGREETQYF
len: 11; j_gene: TRBJ2-3; d_gene: -; abundance: few; v_gene: TRBV3-1; CDR3nt: TGTGCCAGCAGCAGGGTCGATACGCAGTATTTT; CDR3aa: CASSRVDTQYF
len: 13; j_gene: TRBJ1-4; d_gene: -; abundance: few; v_gene: TRBV3-1; CDR3nt: TGTGCCAGCAGCCCTTCGACTGGTGAAAAACCGCTTTTT; CDR3aa: CASSPSTGEKPLF
len: 14; j_gene: TRBJ1-2; d_gene: TRBD1; abundance: -; v_gene: TRBV5-6; CDR3nt: TGTGCCAGCAGCTTGGACAGGGGGGTTTATGGCTACACCTTC; CDR3aa: CASSLDRGVYGYTF
len: 15; j_gene: TRBJ2-5; d_gene: -; abundance: few; v_gene: TRBV5-1; CDR3nt: TGCGCCAGCAGCTGGAGACCGGAGAGGGAAGAGACCCAGTACTTC; CDR3aa: CASSWRPEREETQYF
len: 15; j_gene: TRBJ1-4; d_gene: -; abundance: -; v_gene: TRBV5-1; CDR3nt: TGCGCCAGCAGCTTGGGGCACAGGCCTGAGGAAAAACTGTTTTTT; CDR3aa: CASSLGHRPEEKLFF
len: 16; j_gene: TRBJ1-5; d_gene: -; abundance: -; v_gene: TRBV6-6; CDR3nt: TGTGCCAGCAGTTACTCGGAACGGACGGGCAATCAGCCCCAGCATTTT; CDR3aa: CASSYSERTGNQPQHF
len: 15; j_gene: TRBJ1-2; d_gene: -; abundance: -; v_gene: TRBV21-1; CDR3nt: TGTGCCAGCAGCACAAGATCCACAGGGCCCGCTGGCTACACCTTC; CDR3aa: CASSTRSTGPAGYTF
len: 14; j_gene: TRBJ2-1; d_gene: TRBD2; abundance: many; v_gene: TRBV2; CDR3nt: TGTGCCACTTCGACTAGCGGGACTACTTTTGAGCAGTTCTTC; CDR3aa: CATSTSGTTFEQFF
len: 16; j_gene: TRBJ2-6; d_gene: -; abundance: -; v_gene: TRBV7-3; CDR3nt: TGTGCCAGCAGCTTAGAGGGCGGGGCCGGGGCCAACGTCCTGACTTTC; CDR3aa: CASSLEGGAGANVLTF
len: 14; j_gene: TRBJ2-7; d_gene: -; abundance: few; v_gene: TRBV5-1; CDR3nt: TGCGCCAGCAGCACAGGGAGCGGGTACTACGAGCAGTACTTC; CDR3aa: CASSTGSGYYEQYF
len: 14; j_gene: TRBJ2-3; d_gene: -; abundance: -; v_gene: TRBV2; CDR3nt: TGTGCCAGCAGTCAAGATGGCCTGGGAGATACGCAGTATTTT; CDR3aa: CASSQDGLGDTQYF
len: 15; j_gene: TRBJ2-1; d_gene: TRBD1; abundance: few; v_gene: TRBV7-6; CDR3nt: TGTGCCAGCAGCTTAGGACAGGGGGCGAATAATGAGCAGTTCTTC; CDR3aa: CASSLGQGANNEQFF
len: 14; j_gene: TRBJ1-1; d_gene: -; abundance: -; v_gene: TRBV20-1; CDR3nt: TGCAGTGCTCGTCAAGGGGGGGCCAGTGGCGAAGCTTTCTTT; CDR3aa: CSARQGGASGEAFF
len: 15; j_gene: TRBJ2-5; d_gene: TRBD2; abundance: few; v_gene: TRBV10-3; CDR3nt: TGTGCCATCAGTGAAAATCGGGGGGGCCTGGAGACCCAGTACTTC; CDR3aa: CAISENRGGLETQYF
len: 15; j_gene: TRBJ1-2; d_gene: -; abundance: -; v_gene: TRBV4-1; CDR3nt: TGCGCCAGCACCCCCCGCGCGGACACTAACTATGGCTACACCTTC; CDR3aa: CASTPRADTNYGYTF
len: 14; j_gene: TRBJ2-7; d_gene: -; abundance: -; v_gene: TRBV6-6; CDR3nt: TGTGCCAGCAGTCCTGTCCAGGGTCGTTACGAGCAGTACTTC; CDR3aa: CASSPVQGRYEQYF
len: 17; j_gene: TRBJ2-3; d_gene: -; abundance: -; v_gene: TRBV24-1; CDR3nt: TGTGCCACCAGTGATCCGTCGGCGACATACCGCACAGATACGCAGTATTTT; CDR3aa: CATSDPSATYRTDTQYF
len: 14; j_gene: TRBJ1-1; d_gene: -; abundance: few; v_gene: TRBV5-1; CDR3nt: TGCGCCAGCAGCCCGGGACTCTTGAACACTGAAGCTTTCTTT; CDR3aa: CASSPGLLNTEAFF
len: 14; j_gene: TRBJ1-2; d_gene: TRBD1; abundance: -; v_gene: TRBV7-2; CDR3nt: TGTGCCAGCAGATATACCGGGACAGGGGTTGACTACACCTTC; CDR3aa: CASRYTGTGVDYTF
len: 16; j_gene: TRBJ1-4; d_gene: -; abundance: few; v_gene: TRBV20-1; CDR3nt: TGCAGTGCTCAAGAGGGCGGCAGGAGCTATAATGAAAAACTGTTTTTT; CDR3aa: CSAQEGGRSYNEKLFF
len: 14; j_gene: TRBJ1-5; d_gene: -; abundance: -; v_gene: TRBV6-5; CDR3nt: TGTGCCAGCAGTTCCGGGCGGGCGAATCAGCCCCAGCATTTT; CDR3aa: CASSSGRANQPQHF
len: 13; j_gene: TRBJ2-1; d_gene: -; abundance: -; v_gene: TRBV30; CDR3nt: TGTGCCTGGAGTGTAATCTCCCACAATGAGCAGTTCTTC; CDR3aa: CAWSVISHNEQFF
len: 15; j_gene: TRBJ2-3; d_gene: -; abundance: -; v_gene: TRBV4-3; CDR3nt: TGCGCCAGCAGCCAAGAAGTTAGCCGGGGTGATACGCAGTATTTT; CDR3aa: CASSQEVSRGDTQYF
len: 15; j_gene: TRBJ2-5; d_gene: TRBD2; abundance: -; v_gene: TRBV12-3/TRBV12-4; CDR3nt: TGTGCCAGCAGTTTAAATAGCGGGGGCCGTAGGACCCAGTACTTC; CDR3aa: CASSLNSGGRRTQYF
len: 16; j_gene: TRBJ2-1; d_gene: -; abundance: -; v_gene: TRBV7-6; CDR3nt: TGTGCCAGCACCCCCCCCACGCTAGCTTGGAGCAATGAGCAGTTCTTC; CDR3aa: CASTPPTLAWSNEQFF
len: 14; j_gene: TRBJ2-1; d_gene: -; abundance: -; v_gene: TRBV3-1; CDR3nt: TGTGCCAGCAGCCAAGTTCAGGGGAGGAGTGAGCAGTTCTTC; CDR3aa: CASSQVQGRSEQFF
len: 14; j_gene: TRBJ2-7; d_gene: -; abundance: -; v_gene: TRBV20-1; CDR3nt: TGCAGTGCCCAAAGCGCTGGGCGCAGCTACGAGCAGTACTTC; CDR3aa: CSAQSAGRSYEQYF
len: 15; j_gene: TRBJ1-3; d_gene: -; abundance: few; v_gene: TRBV10-3; CDR3nt: TGTGCCATCAGTGACCCAGGGGAAGCTGGAAACACCATATATTTT; CDR3aa: CAISDPGEAGNTIYF
len: 16; j_gene: TRBJ2-7; d_gene: TRBD1; abundance: -; v_gene: TRBV5-1; CDR3nt: TGCGCCAGCAGAGCCCGCCAGGGGGCGAAGACCTACGAGCAGTACTTC; CDR3aa: CASRARQGAKTYEQYF
len: 16; j_gene: TRBJ2-5; d_gene: -; abundance: -; v_gene: TRBV4-1; CDR3nt: TGCGCCAGCAGCCAAGGCCCAGGGCGGTACCAAGAGACCCAGTACTTC; CDR3aa: CASSQGPGRYQETQYF
len: 16; j_gene: TRBJ1-5; d_gene: -; abundance: -; v_gene: TRBV7-8; CDR3nt: TGTGCCAGCAGCCCCGGACAGATTCTTAGCAATCAGCCCCAGCATTTT; CDR3aa: CASSPGQILSNQPQHF
len: 16; j_gene: TRBJ2-5; d_gene: TRBD2; abundance: -; v_gene: TRBV10-3; CDR3nt: TGTGCCATCAGTGGTGGTCTAGCGGATGGAGGGGAGACCCAGTACTTC; CDR3aa: CAISGGLADGGETQYF
len: 15; j_gene: TRBJ2-7; d_gene: TRBD2; abundance: many; v_gene: TRBV2; CDR3nt: TGTGCCAGCAACCGGGCGAGACTAGCGGCCTACGAGCAGTACTTC; CDR3aa: CASNRARLAAYEQYF
len: 13; j_gene: TRBJ1-2; d_gene: -; abundance: -; v_gene: TRBV7-2; CDR3nt: TGTGCCAGCAGCACGTGGGGCGTAGGAGGCTACACCTTC; CDR3aa: CASSTWGVGGYTF
len: 15; j_gene: TRBJ1-1; d_gene: -; abundance: many; v_gene: TRBV12-3/TRBV12-4; CDR3nt: TGTGCCAGCAGTTCCCGGCGACACATGAACACTGAAGCTTTCTTT; CDR3aa: CASSSRRHMNTEAFF
len: 12; j_gene: TRBJ2-7; d_gene: TRBD1; abundance: -; v_gene: TRBV20-1; CDR3nt: TGCAGTGCTGGGGACAGCTCCTACGAGCAGTACTTC; CDR3aa: CSAGDSSYEQYF
len: 16; j_gene: TRBJ2-1; d_gene: TRBD2; abundance: -; v_gene: TRBV12-3/TRBV12-4; CDR3nt: TGTGCCAGCAGTACGACTAGCGGAACTACCTACAATGAGCAGTTCTTC; CDR3aa: CASSTTSGTTYNEQFF
len: 14; j_gene: TRBJ2-2; d_gene: TRBD1; abundance: few; v_gene: TRBV5-4; CDR3nt: TGTGCCAGCAGCCAGACAGGGGCCACCGGGGAGCTGTTTTTT; CDR3aa: CASSQTGATGELFF
len: 14; j_gene: TRBJ1-1; d_gene: TRBD1; abundance: -; v_gene: TRBV12-5; CDR3nt: TGTGCTAGTTGGACAGGACAGGGCCACACTGAAGCTTTCTTT; CDR3aa: CASWTGQGHTEAFF
len: 13; j_gene: TRBJ2-5; d_gene: -; abundance: few; v_gene: TRBV12-3/TRBV12-4; CDR3nt: TGTGCCAGCAGTTCAGGGTACCAAGAGACCCAGTACTTC; CDR3aa: CASSSGYQETQYF
len: 11; j_gene: TRBJ1-6; d_gene: -; abundance: -; v_gene: TRBV30; CDR3nt: TGTGCCTGGAGTATCGGTTCACCCCTCCACTTT; CDR3aa: CAWSIGSPLHF
len: 12; j_gene: TRBJ2-7; d_gene: TRBD1; abundance: -; v_gene: TRBV7-2; CDR3nt: TGTGCCAGCAGTATAACAGGGGTTGGGCAGTACTTC; CDR3aa: CASSITGVGQYF
len: 13; j_gene: TRBJ2-3; d_gene: -; abundance: few; v_gene: TRBV27; CDR3nt: TGTGCCAGCAGTCCAATGGGCACAGATACGCAGTATTTT; CDR3aa: CASSPMGTDTQYF
len: 13; j_gene: TRBJ2-7; d_gene: TRBD1; abundance: many; v_gene: TRBV20-1; CDR3nt: TGCAGTGCTAGCGACAGGGTTTCCTACGAGCAGTACTTC; CDR3aa: CSASDRVSYEQYF